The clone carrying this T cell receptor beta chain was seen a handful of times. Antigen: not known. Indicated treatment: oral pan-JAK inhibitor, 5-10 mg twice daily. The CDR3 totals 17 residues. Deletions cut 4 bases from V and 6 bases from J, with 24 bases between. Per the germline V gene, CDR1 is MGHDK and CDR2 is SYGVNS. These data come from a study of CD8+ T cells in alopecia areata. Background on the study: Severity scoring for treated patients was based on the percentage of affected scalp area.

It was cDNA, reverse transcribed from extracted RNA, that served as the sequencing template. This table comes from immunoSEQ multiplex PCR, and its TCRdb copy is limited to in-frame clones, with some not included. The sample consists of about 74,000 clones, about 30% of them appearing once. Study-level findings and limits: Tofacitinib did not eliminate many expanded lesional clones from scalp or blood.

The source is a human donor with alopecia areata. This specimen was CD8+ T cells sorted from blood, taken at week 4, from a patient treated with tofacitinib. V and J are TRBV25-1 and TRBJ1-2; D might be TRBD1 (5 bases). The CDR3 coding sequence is TGTGCCAGCAGTGCTCCAAGGGTCCAGGGTAGGGTTAATGGCTACACCTTC. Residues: CASSAPRVQGRVNGYTF.